In its sample, the clone carrying this TCR beta chain was seen once. The CDR3 runs to 15 residues. CDR1 GTSNPN and CDR2 SVGIG come from the germline V gene (reference sequence). Trimming took 4 bases from V and 2 from J, leaving 14 bases between them. These data are taken from a study of blood T cell repertoires in COVID-19. Study context: Specimens from acute and convalescent COVID-19 originated in the United States, Italy and Spain. Nucleic acid was either cDNA or gDNA, and it came from T cells, B-cell-depleted T cells, or PBMCs.

Study processing details: Reference gene primers were amplified, and this amplification served to estimate nucleated cell counts. The method was immunoSEQ multiplex PCR; TCRdb's version includes in-frame clones alone and lacks a portion of them. D and trimming come from the DNA, and the V and J calls and clone size come from that table. Of about 63,000 clones in the sample, 79% were seen once. This TCR derives from a human donor in a cohort sampled during active COVID-19. This chain connects TRBV30 to TRBJ2-2; maybe TRBD2 (6 bases). Sequencing was carried out using peripheral blood. The CDR3 DNA reads as TGTGCCTGGATTAGGCGGACTATTAACACCGGGGAGCTGTTTTTT. Amino acid sequence: CAWIRRTINTGELFF.